This T cell receptor beta chain was sequenced for a study of beta chain features in type 1 diabetes. The overall study: Examination of sorted cells across all samples involved 98,000,000 or so cells. Study outcomes and limitations: Compared with healthy donors, patients appeared to share more similar naive, central memory and regulatory TCRB repertoires. For TCRB rearrangement, an influence of HLA type remained unresolved here.

It was one heparinised blood draw, averaging about 0.12 L, that each donor gave. Regarding this clone: Antigen: not known.

The investigators reverse transcribed all of the isolated RNA, so they sequenced expressed TCRB transcripts. Produced via immunoSEQ multiplex PCR; TCRdb's table is partial and in-frame only. There are some 270,000 clones in the sample; about 8.5% occur only once, and 0.9% to 1.2% lies in the top ten. This receptor was obtained from a woman aged 18 to 35 in good health. The sequencing sample was made of central memory CD4+ T cells from blood.

The CDR3 region is CASSLEGTGANVLTF. The CDR3 bases are TGTGCCAGCAGCCTCGAGGGGACTGGGGCCAACGTCCTGACTTTC. The genes are TRBV7-3 and TRBJ2-6, with D perhaps being TRBD1 or TRBD2 (5 bases each). V was trimmed by 5 bases and J by 2 bases, leaving 10 bases between them. The germline V gene has CDR1 SGHTA and CDR2 FQGTGA. This CDR3 has 15 amino acids.